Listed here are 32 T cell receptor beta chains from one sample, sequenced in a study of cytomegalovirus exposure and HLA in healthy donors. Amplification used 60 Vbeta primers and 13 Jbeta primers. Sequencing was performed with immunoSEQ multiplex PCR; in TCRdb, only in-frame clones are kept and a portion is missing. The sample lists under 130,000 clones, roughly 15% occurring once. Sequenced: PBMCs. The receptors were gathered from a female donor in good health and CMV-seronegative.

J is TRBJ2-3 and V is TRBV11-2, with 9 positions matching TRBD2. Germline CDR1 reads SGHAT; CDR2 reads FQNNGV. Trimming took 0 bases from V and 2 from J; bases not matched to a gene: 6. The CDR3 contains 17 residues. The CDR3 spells CASSLEALAGNTDTQYF. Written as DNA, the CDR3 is TGTGCCAGCAGCTTAGAAGCGCTAGCGGGGAACACAGATACGCAGTATTTT. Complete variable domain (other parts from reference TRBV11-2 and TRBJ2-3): EAGVAQSPRYKIIEKRQSVAFWCNPISGHATLYWYQQILGQGPKLLIQFQNNGVVDDSQLPKDRFSAERLKGVDSTLKIQPAKLEDSAVYLCASSLEALAGNTDTQYFGPGTRLTVL.

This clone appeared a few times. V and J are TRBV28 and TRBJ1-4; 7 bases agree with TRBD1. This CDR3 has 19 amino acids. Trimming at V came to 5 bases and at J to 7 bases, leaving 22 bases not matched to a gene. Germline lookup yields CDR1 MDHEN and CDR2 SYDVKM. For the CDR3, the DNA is TGTGCCAGCAGTACTCCAGGGGGATGGGACATGGGCAGGGGTGAAAAACTGTTTTTT. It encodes CASSTPGGWDMGRGEKLFF.

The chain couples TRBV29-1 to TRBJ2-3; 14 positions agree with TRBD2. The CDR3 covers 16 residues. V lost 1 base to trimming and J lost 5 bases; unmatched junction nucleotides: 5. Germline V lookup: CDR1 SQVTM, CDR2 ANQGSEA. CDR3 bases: TGCAGCGTTGAAGGGACTAGCGGGAGGAGTATAGATACGCAGTATTTT. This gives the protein CSVEGTSGRSIDTQYF.

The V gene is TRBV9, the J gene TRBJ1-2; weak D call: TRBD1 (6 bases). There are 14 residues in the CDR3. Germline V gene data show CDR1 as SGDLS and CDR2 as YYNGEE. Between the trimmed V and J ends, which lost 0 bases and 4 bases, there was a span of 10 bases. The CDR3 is CASSVAQGSYGYTF. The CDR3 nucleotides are TGTGCCAGCAGCGTAGCTCAGGGGTCCTATGGCTACACCTTC.

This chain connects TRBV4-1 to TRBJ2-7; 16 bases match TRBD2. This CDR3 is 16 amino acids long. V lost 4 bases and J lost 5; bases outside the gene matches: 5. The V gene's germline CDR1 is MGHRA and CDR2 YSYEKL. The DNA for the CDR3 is TGCGCCAGCAGCCCCGGGACTAGCGGGGGGGCAGACGAGCAGTACTTC. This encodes CASSPGTSGGADEQYF.

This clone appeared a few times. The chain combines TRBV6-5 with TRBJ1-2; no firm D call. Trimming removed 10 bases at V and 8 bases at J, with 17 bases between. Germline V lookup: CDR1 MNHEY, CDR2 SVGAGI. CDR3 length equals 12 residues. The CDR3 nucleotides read TGTGCCACCGCCCGGGCGGGGTACGGCTACACCTTC. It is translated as CATARAGYGYTF.

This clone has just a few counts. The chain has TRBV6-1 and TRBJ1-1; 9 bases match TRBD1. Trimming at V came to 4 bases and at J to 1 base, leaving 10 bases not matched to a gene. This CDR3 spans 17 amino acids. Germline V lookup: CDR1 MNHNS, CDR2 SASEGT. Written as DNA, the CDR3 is TGTGCCAGCAGTGGGGGAGGGGACAGGGCTCAGAACACTGAAGCTTTCTTT. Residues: CASSGGGDRAQNTEAFF.

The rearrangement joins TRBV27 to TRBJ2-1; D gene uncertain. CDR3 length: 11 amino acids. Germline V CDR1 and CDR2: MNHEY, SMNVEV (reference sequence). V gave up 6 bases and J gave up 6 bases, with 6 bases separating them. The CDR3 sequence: CASRLSNEQFF. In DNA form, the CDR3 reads TGTGCCAGCAGACTAAGCAATGAGCAGTTCTTC.

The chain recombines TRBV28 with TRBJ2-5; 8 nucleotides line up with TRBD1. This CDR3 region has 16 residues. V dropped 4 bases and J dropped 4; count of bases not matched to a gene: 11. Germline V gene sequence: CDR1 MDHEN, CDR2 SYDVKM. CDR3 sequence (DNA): TGTGCCAGCAGTTCCTTTTGGACAGGGTTTGGAGAGACCCAGTACTTC. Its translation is CASSSFWTGFGETQYF. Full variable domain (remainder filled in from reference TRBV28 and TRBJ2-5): DVKVTQSSRYLVKRTGEKVFLECVQDMDHENMFWYRQDPGLGLRLIYFSYDVKMKEKGDIPEGYSVSREKKERFSLILESASTNQTSMYLCASSSFWTGFGETQYFGPGTRLLVL.

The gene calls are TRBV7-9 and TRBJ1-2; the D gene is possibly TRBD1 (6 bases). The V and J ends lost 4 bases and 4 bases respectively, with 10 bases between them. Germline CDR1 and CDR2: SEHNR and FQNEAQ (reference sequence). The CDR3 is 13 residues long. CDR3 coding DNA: TGTGCCAGCAGCTCCGGGGACATCTATGGCTACACCTTC. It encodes CASSSGDIYGYTF.

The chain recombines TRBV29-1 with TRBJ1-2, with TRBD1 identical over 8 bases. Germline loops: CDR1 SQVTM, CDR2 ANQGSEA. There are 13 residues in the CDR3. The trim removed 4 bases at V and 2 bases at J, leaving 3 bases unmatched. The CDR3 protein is CSVAGGRNYGYTF. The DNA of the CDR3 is TGCAGCGTTGCAGGGGGCAGAAACTATGGCTACACCTTC.

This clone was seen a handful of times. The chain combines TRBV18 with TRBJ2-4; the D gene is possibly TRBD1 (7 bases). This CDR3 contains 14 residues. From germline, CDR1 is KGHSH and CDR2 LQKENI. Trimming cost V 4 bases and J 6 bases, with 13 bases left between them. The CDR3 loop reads CASSRGTAGNIQYF. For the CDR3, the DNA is TGTGCCAGCTCACGCGGGACAGCGGGAAACATTCAGTACTTC. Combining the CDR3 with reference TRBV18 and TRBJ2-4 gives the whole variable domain NAGVMQNPRHLVRRRGQEARLRCSPMKGHSHVYWYRQLPEEGLKFMVYLQKENIIDESGMPKERFSAEFPKEGPSILRIQQVVRGDSAAYFCASSRGTAGNIQYFGAGTRLSVL.

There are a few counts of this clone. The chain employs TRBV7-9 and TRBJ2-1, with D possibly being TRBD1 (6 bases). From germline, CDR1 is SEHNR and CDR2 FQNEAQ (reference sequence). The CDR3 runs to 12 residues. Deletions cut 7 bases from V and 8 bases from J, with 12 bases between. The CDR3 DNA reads TGTGCCAGCAAGGGGGTTTGGGATGAGCAGTTCTTC. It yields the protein CASKGVWDEQFF.

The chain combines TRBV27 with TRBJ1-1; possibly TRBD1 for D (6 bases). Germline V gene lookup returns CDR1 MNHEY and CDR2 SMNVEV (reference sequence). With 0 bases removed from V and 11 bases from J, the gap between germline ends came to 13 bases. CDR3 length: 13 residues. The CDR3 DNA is TGTGCCAGCAGTTTATCGGCGGGGGGCTACGCTTTCTTT. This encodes CASSLSAGGYAFF.

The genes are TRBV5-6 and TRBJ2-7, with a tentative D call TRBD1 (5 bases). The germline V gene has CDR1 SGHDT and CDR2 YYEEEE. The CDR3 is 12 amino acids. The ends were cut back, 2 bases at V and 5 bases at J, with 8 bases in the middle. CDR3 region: CASSLQADEQYF. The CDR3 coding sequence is TGTGCCAGCAGCTTACAGGCGGACGAGCAGTACTTC.

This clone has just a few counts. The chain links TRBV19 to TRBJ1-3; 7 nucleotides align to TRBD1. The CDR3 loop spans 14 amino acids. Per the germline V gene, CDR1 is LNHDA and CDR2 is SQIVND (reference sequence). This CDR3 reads CGAGTARSGNTIYF. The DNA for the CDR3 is TGTGGAGCCGGGACAGCCCGTTCTGGAAACACCATATATTTT.

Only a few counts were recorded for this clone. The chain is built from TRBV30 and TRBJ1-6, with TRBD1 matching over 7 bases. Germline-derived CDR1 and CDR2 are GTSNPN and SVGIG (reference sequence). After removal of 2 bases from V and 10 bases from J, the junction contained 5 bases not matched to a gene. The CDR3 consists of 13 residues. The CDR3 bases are TGTGCCTGGAGTTTAGGGGGCGACTCACCCCTCCACTTT. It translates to CAWSLGGDSPLHF. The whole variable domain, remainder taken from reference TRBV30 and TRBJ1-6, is SQTIHQWPATLVQPVGSPLSLECTVEGTSNPNLYWYRQAAGRGLQLLFYSVGIGQISSEVPQNLSASRPQDRQFILSSKKLLLSDSGFYLCAWSLGGDSPLHFGNGTRLTVT.

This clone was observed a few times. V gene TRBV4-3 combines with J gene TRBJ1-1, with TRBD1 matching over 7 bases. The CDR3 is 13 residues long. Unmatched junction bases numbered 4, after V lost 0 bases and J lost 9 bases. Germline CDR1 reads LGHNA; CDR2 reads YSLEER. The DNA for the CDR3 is TGCGCCAGCAGCCAAGACGACAGGGTAAAAGCTTTCTTT. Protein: CASSQDDRVKAFF.

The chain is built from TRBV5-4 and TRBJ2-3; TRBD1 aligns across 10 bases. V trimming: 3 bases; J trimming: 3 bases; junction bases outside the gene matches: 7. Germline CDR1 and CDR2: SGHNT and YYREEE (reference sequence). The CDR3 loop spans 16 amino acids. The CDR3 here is CASSWGGTGVTDTQYF. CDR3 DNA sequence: TGTGCCAGCAGCTGGGGCGGGACAGGGGTAACAGATACGCAGTATTTT.

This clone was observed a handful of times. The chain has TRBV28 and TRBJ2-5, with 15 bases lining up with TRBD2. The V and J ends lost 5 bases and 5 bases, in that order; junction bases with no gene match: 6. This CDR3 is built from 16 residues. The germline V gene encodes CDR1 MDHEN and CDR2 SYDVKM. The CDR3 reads CASSPGLAGGRETQYF. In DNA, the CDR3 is TGTGCCAGCAGTCCGGGACTAGCGGGAGGCCGGGAGACCCAGTACTTC.

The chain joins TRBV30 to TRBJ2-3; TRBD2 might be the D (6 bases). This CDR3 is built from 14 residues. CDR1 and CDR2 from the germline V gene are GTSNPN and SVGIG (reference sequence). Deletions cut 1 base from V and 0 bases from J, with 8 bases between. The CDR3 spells CAWSGGASTDTQYF. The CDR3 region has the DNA TGTGCCTGGAGTGGCGGGGCTAGCACAGATACGCAGTATTTT.

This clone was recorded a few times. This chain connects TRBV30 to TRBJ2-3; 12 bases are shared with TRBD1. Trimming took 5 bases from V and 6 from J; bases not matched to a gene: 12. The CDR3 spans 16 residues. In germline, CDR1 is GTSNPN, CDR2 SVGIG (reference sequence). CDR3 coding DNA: TGTGCCTGGTCCACCGGGACAGGGGGCAGGAGCGATACGCAGTATTTT. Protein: CAWSTGTGGRSDTQYF.

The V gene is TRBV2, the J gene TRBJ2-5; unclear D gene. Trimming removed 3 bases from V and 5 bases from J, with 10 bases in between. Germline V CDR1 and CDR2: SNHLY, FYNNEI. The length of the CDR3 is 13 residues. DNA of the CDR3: TGTGCCAGCAGTGACGCTAGTCGGGAGACCCAGTACTTC. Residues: CASSDASRETQYF. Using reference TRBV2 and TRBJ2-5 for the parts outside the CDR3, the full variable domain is EPEVTQTPSHQVTQMGQEVILRCVPISNHLYFYWYRQILGQKVEFLVSFYNNEISEKSEIFDDQFSVERPDGSNFTLKIRSTKLEDSAMYFCASSDASRETQYFGPGTRLLVL.

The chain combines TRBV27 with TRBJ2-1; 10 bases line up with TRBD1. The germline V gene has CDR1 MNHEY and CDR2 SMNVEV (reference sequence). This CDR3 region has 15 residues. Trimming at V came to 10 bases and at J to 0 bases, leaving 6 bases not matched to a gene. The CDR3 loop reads CATRDRGPSYNEQFF. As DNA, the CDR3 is TGTGCCACCCGAGACAGGGGGCCCTCCTACAATGAGCAGTTCTTC.

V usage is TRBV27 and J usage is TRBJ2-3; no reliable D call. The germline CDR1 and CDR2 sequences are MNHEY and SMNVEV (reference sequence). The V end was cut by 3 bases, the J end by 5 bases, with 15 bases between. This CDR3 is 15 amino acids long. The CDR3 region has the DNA TGTGCCAGCAGTTTTACCCCCTCTATATTAGATACGCAGTATTTT. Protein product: CASSFTPSILDTQYF.

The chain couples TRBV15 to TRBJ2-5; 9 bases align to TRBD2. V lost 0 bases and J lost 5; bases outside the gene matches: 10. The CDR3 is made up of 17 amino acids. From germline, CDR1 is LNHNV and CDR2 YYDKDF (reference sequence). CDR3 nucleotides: TGTGCCACCAGCAGAGATCTGGCGGGAGGGCCTTCGGAGACCCAGTACTTC. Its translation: CATSRDLAGGPSETQYF.

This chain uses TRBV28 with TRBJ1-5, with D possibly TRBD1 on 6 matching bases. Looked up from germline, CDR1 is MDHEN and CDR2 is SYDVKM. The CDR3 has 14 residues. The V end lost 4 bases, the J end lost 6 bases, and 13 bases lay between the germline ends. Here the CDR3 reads CASSYGTMGQPQHF. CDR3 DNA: TGTGCCAGCAGTTACGGGACAATGGGTCAGCCCCAGCATTTT.

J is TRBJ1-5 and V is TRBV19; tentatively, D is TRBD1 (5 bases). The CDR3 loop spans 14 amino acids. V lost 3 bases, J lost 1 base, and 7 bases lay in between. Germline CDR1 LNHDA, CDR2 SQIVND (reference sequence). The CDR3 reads CASSIPGSNQPQHF. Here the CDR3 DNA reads TGTGCCAGTAGTATCCCAGGGAGCAATCAGCCCCAGCATTTT.

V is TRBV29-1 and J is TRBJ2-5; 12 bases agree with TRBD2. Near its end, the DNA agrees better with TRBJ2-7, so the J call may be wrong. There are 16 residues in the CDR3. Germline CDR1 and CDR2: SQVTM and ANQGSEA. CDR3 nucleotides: TGCAGCGTTCTCGCTAGCGGGAGGGCCGGGTCTTACGAGCAGTACTTC. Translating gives CSVLASGRAGSYEQYF.

The CDR3 bases are TGCAGCGGCCGGGACAGGGGGAACACTGAAGCTTTCTTT. This sequence encodes CSGRDRGNTEAFF. This chain uses TRBV29-1 with TRBJ1-1; 10 bases are shared with TRBD1. V lost 7 bases, J lost 1 base, and 3 bases stayed unmatched. This CDR3 is 13 amino acids long. The V gene's germline CDR1 is SQVTM and CDR2 ANQGSEA.

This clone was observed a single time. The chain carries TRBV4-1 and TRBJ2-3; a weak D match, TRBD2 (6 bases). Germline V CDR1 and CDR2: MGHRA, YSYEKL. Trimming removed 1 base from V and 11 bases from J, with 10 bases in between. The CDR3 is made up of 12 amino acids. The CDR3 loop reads CASSQVLGGQYF. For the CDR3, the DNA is TGCGCCAGCAGCCAAGTCCTGGGGGGGCAGTATTTT.

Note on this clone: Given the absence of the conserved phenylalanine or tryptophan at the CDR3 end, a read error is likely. In DNA, the CDR3 is TGTGCCAGCAGCGTAGACGTGGGCCCGAACACTGAAGCTTTCGTT. Residues: CASSVDVGPNTEAFV. The chain has TRBV9 and TRBJ1-1; D remains ambiguous. The CDR3 contains 15 residues. In germline, CDR1 is SGDLS, CDR2 YYNGEE. V was clipped by 0 bases and J by 1 base, with 10 bases between them.